Below are 2 T cell receptor beta chains sequenced from a single sample in a study of blood T cells in healthy people across ages. It was with a sample-barcoded 5' primer and a J-beta primer mix that a second PCR of roughly 6 to 12 cycles was run. Using its own MiXCR run on the 5' RACE reads, TCRdb lists one record per CDR3 protein. The sample includes nearly 1 million distinct CDR3 sequences, just over 50% seen only once; the top ten take about a fifth. Material: blood. Receptors originate from an older woman in good health.

Only a few counts were recorded for this clonotype. V gene TRBV20-1 combines with J gene TRBJ2-1; D possibly corresponds to TRBD2 (6 bases). Germline V gives CDR1 DFQATT, CDR2 SNEGSKA (reference sequence). This CDR3 is 14 amino acids long. Trimming removed 2 bases at V and 0 bases at J, with 8 bases between. CDR3 coding DNA: TGCAGTGCTAGATACGGGAGCTCCTACAATGAGCAGTTCTTC. Translation gives CSARYGSSYNEQFF.

The rearrangement joins TRBV29-1 to TRBJ2-5; perhaps D is TRBD1 or TRBD2 (5 bases each). The V end was cut by 4 bases, the J end by 12 bases, with 18 bases between. The germline gives CDR1 SQVTM, CDR2 ANQGSEA. This CDR3 is built from 12 residues. The CDR3 reads CSVAWGPVIEYF. The CDR3 DNA follows: TGCAGCGTTGCATGGGGACCGGTAATTGAGTACTTC.